The 8 T cell receptor beta chains below were found in one sample sequenced in a study of technical replicates of blood from several donors (dated by TCRdb to the late 2010s). Library creation used the immunoSEQ multiplex PCR assay. TCRdb provides this immuneACCESS table in a form limited to in-frame rearrangements. Some clones are lacking; in checked studies, under half of them reflect an unresolved V gene, and why the rest are absent is not known. The sample records 64,000 or so clones, around 97% of which are singletons. The ten top clones hold approximately 0.2% of the sample. The specimen was T cells isolated from PBMCs. The receptor set was obtained from a human donor in good health.

This rearrangement joins TRBV6-5 to TRBJ1-1, with 7 bases identical to TRBD1. CDR1 and CDR2 from the germline V gene are MNHEY and SVGAGI. CDR3 length: 13 amino acids. V lost 6 bases and J lost 4; bases outside the gene matches: 5. The CDR3 sequence: CASSLDRVTEAFF. CDR3 nucleotide sequence: TGTGCCAGCAGCCTAGACAGGGTCACTGAAGCTTTCTTT.

The chain couples TRBV5-4 to TRBJ1-5; no definite D call. V was clipped by 0 bases and J by 11 bases, with 9 bases between them. Germline CDR1 is SGHNT and CDR2 is YYREEE (reference sequence). This CDR3 region has 12 residues. The CDR3 spells CASSLGPGSQHF. Here the CDR3 DNA reads TGTGCCAGCAGCTTGGGCCCAGGTTCCCAGCATTTT.

In nucleotides, the CDR3 is TGTGCCACCGATGACAGGGACACTGAAGCTTTCTTT. Translated, it gives CATDDRDTEAFF. The chain recombines TRBV11-3 with TRBJ1-1, with 7 bases matching TRBD1. The CDR3 runs 12 residues. Losses at the gene ends were 10 bases for V and 3 bases for J; bases not matched to a gene: 5. The germline gives CDR1 SGHNT, CDR2 YENEEA.

The chain recombines TRBV19 with TRBJ2-3; D is perhaps TRBD1 (5 bases). The V gene's germline CDR1 is LNHDA and CDR2 SQIVND (reference sequence). V was pared by 5 bases and J by 2 bases, with 17 bases between. The CDR3 length is 16 residues. Here the CDR3 reads CASSFGQSGHTDTQYF. The CDR3 bases are TGTGCCAGTAGTTTCGGACAATCAGGCCACACAGATACGCAGTATTTT. Full variable domain (outside the CDR3, taken from reference TRBV19 and TRBJ2-3): DGGITQSPKYLFRKEGQNVTLSCEQNLNHDAMYWYRQDPGQGLRLIYYSQIVNDFQKGDIAEGYSVSREKKESFPLTVTSAQKNPTAFYLCASSFGQSGHTDTQYFGPGTRLTVL.

The rearrangement uses TRBV5-1 and TRBJ2-3; tentative D call: TRBD2 (5 bases). The CDR3 is 15 amino acids. Germline V lookup: CDR1 SGHRS, CDR2 YFSETQ. Deletions cut 4 bases from V and 5 bases from J, with 17 bases between. The CDR3: CASSPYPGMEDTQYF. The CDR3 DNA is TGCGCCAGCAGCCCCTATCCCGGGATGGAAGATACGCAGTATTTT.

V gene TRBV6-5 combines with J gene TRBJ2-7; D possibly corresponds to TRBD2 (5 bases). Germline V gene data show CDR1 as MNHEY and CDR2 as SVGAGI. V lost 6 bases, J lost 2 bases, and 14 bases lay in between. The CDR3 is 14 amino acids. CDR3 sequence reads: CASRTRELAYEQYF. The CDR3 DNA reads as TGTGCCAGCAGAACGAGGGAGCTGGCCTACGAGCAGTACTTC.

The chain employs TRBV28 and TRBJ2-7; D perhaps matches TRBD2 (6 bases). Trimming left V 6 bases short and J 2 bases short, with 20 bases between. Germline values: CDR1 MDHEN, CDR2 SYDVKM. CDR3 length equals 16 residues. The CDR3 here is CASSLPQTRNTYEQYF. DNA for the CDR3: TGTGCCAGCAGCCTCCCCCAGACTAGAAATACCTACGAGCAGTACTTC.

The chain carries TRBV29-1 and TRBJ1-1; perhaps TRBD1 as D (5 bases). V lost 4 bases to trimming and J lost 3 bases, with 18 bases between them. Germline V gene data show CDR1 as SQVTM and CDR2 as ANQGSEA. The CDR3 covers 15 residues. The CDR3: CSVVGQGVPYTEAFF. CDR3 coding DNA: TGCAGCGTTGTGGGGCAGGGCGTTCCATACACTGAAGCTTTCTTT.